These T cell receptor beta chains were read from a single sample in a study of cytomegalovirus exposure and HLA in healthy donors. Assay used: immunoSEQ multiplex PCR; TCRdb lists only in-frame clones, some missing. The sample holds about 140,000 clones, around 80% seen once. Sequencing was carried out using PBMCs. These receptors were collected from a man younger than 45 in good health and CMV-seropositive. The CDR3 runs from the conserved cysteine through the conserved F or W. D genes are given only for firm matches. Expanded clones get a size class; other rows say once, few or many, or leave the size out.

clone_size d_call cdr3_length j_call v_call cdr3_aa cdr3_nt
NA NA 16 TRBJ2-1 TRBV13 CASSPSGSPAVDEQFF TGTGCCAGCAGCCCGAGCGGATCCCCTGCGGTGGATGAGCAGTTCTTC
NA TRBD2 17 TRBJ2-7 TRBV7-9 CSSSLENRLATTYEQYF TGTTCCAGCAGCTTAGAGAATCGACTAGCGACCACCTACGAGCAGTACTTC
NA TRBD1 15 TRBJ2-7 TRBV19 CASSPGQGVRYEQYF TGTGCCAGTAGTCCGGGACAGGGAGTACGGTACGAGCAGTACTTC
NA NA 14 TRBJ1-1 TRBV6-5 CAASSYSTRAEAFF TGTGCCGCCAGCAGTTACTCTACGAGGGCTGAAGCTTTCTTT
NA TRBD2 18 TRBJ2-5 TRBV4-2 CASSLGLAGGFKQETQYF TGTGCCAGCAGCCTAGGACTAGCGGGGGGGTTCAAACAAGAGACCCAGTACTTC
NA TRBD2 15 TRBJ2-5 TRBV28 CASRAGLAGAGTQYF TGTGCCAGCAGGGCGGGACTAGCGGGGGCAGGGACCCAGTACTTC
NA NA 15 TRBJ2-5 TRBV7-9 CASSLGREYQETQYF TGTGCCAGCAGCTTAGGTCGGGAGTACCAAGAGACCCAGTACTTC
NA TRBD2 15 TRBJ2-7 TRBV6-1 CASRQMLAGINEQYF TGTGCCAGCAGACAAATGCTAGCGGGGATCAACGAGCAGTACTTC
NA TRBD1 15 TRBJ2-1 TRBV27 CASSPGTVSVNEQFF TGTGCCAGCAGTCCTGGGACAGTGTCGGTCAATGAGCAGTTCTTC
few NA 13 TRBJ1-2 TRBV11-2 CASSLSGDYGYTF TGTGCCAGCAGCTTATCTGGAGACTATGGCTACACCTTC
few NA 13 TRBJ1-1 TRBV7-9 CASRLQGGTEAFF TGTGCCAGCCGTCTGCAGGGTGGCACTGAAGCTTTCTTT
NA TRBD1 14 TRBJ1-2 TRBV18 CASSPGQGALGYTF TGTGCCAGCTCCCCGGGACAGGGTGCCCTCGGCTACACCTTC
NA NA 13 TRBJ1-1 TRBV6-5 CASSYSKYTEAFF TGTGCCAGCAGTTACTCGAAATACACGGAAGCTTTCTTT
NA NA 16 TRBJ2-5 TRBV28 CASSSSSGLVGETQYF TGTGCCAGCAGTTCGAGTTCGGGACTCGTAGGGGAGACCCAGTACTTC
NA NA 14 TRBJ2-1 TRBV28 CASSLADWNNEQFF TGTGCCAGCAGTTTAGCCGACTGGAACAATGAGCAGTTCTTC
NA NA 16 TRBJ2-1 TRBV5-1 CASSLAPGVTYNEQFF TGCGCCAGCAGCTTGGCCCCAGGGGTCACCTACAATGAGCAGTTCTTC
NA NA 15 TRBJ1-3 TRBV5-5 CASSFDSFSGNTIYF TGTGCCAGCAGCTTCGACAGTTTCTCTGGAAACACCATATATTTT
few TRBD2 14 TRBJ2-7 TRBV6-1 CAGTGAAGVDEQYF TGTGCCGGGACGGGGGCAGCGGGAGTGGACGAGCAGTACTTC
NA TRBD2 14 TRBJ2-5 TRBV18 CASSLTSGQETQYF TGTGCCAGCTCACTGACTAGCGGCCAAGAGACCCAGTACTTC
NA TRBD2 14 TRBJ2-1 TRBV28 CASSWTSGYNEQFF TGTGCCAGCAGTTGGACTAGCGGATACAATGAGCAGTTCTTC
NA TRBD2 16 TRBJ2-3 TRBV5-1 CASSQTSGASTDTQYF TGCGCCAGCAGCCAGACTAGCGGGGCGAGCACAGATACGCAGTATTTT
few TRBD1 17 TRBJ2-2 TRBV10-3 CAISDPTGQGNSGELFF TGTGCCATCAGTGACCCTACCGGACAGGGTAATTCCGGGGAGCTGTTTTTT
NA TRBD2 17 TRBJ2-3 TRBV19 CASSIERTSGNTDTQYF TGTGCCAGTAGTATAGAACGGACTAGCGGTAACACAGATACGCAGTATTTT
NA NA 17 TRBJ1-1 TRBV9 CASSQYSDTTLNTEAFF TGTGCCAGCAGCCAATACAGTGATACCACCTTGAACACTGAAGCTTTCTTT
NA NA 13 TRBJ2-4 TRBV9 CASSSRTENIQYF TGTGCCAGCAGCTCCCGGACAGAAAACATTCAGTACTTC
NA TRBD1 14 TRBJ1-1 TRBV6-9 CASTPTGVKTEAFF TGTGCCAGCACCCCGACAGGGGTAAAAACTGAAGCTTTCTTT
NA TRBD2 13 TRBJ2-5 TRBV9 CASNERGQETQYF TGTGCCAGCAACGAGCGGGGGCAAGAGACCCAGTACTTC
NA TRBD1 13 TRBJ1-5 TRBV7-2 CASSPRGDQPQHF TGTGCCAGCAGCCCCAGGGGGGATCAGCCCCAGCATTTT
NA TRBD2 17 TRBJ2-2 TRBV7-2 CASSLAFGGSAIGELFF TGTGCCAGCAGCTTAGCATTCGGCGGGAGTGCAATCGGGGAGCTGTTTTTT
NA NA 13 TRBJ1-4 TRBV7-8 CASSHREEEKLFF TGTGCCAGCAGCCACAGGGAAGAGGAAAAACTGTTTTTT
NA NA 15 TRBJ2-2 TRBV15 CATSLGAANTGELFF TGTGCCACCAGTCTTGGAGCAGCGAACACCGGGGAGCTGTTTTTT
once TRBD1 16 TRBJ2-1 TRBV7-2 CASSPESQGAGSEQFF TGTGCCAGCAGCCCAGAATCACAGGGGGCAGGGAGTGAGCAGTTCTTC
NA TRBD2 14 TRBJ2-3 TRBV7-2 CASSFGGRTDTQYF TGTGCCAGCAGCTTCGGCGGGAGAACAGATACGCAGTATTTT
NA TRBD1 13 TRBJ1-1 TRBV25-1 CASSNEGAGEAFF TGTGCCAGCAGTAATGAGGGGGCAGGTGAAGCTTTCTTT
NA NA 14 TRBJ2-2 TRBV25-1 CASSVSGNTGELFF TGTGCCAGCAGTGTCAGTGGTAACACCGGGGAGCTGTTTTTT
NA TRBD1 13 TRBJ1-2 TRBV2 CASSPGTDYGYTF TGTGCCAGCAGCCCCGGGACAGACTATGGCTACACCTTC
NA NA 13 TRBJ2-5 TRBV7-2 CASSFPPVETQYF TGTGCCAGCAGCTTCCCCCCGGTAGAGACCCAGTACTTC
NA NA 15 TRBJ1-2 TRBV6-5 CASSYSKGRNYGYTF TGTGCCAGCAGTTACTCGAAAGGGAGGAACTATGGCTACACCTTC
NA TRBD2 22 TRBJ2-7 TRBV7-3 CASSLRGTANWVASGSSYEQYF TGTGCCAGCAGCTTAAGGGGGACAGCGAATTGGGTAGCTAGCGGGAGCTCCTACGAGCAGTACTTC
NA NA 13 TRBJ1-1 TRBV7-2 CASSLTVITEAFF TGTGCCAGCAGCCTCACAGTCATCACTGAAGCTTTCTTT
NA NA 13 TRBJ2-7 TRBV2 CASANRLDYEQYF TGTGCCAGCGCCAACAGACTGGACTACGAGCAGTACTTC
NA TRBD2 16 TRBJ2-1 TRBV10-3 CAISESGAGGSNEQFF TGTGCCATCAGTGAGTCGGGCGCGGGAGGAAGCAATGAGCAGTTCTTC
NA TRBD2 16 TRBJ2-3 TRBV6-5 CASSYQGGGHTDTQYF TGTGCCAGCAGTTATCAGGGCGGGGGGCACACAGATACGCAGTATTTT
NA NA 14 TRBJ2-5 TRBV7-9 CASSHLGSQETQYF TGTGCCAGCAGCCATCTAGGGAGCCAAGAGACCCAGTACTTC
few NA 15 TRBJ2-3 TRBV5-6 CASSLPAGIGDTQYF TGTGCCAGCAGCTTACCGGCGGGAATAGGGGATACGCAGTATTTT
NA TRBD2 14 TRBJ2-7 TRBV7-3 CASSFRGGSHEQYF TGTGCCAGCAGTTTCCGCGGCGGGAGCCACGAGCAGTACTTC
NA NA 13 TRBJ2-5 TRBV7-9 CASSLPGPETQYF TGTGCCAGCAGCTTACCAGGGCCCGAGACCCAGTACTTC
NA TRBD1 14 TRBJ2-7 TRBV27 CASSAGGATYEQYF TGTGCCAGCAGTGCAGGGGGCGCCACCTACGAGCAGTACTTC
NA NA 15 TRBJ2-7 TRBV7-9 CASSLGGATLSEQYF TGTGCCAGCAGCTTAGGTGGGGCTACCCTATCCGAGCAGTACTTC
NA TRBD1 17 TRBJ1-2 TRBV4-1 CASSPEASGTGAGSYTF TGCGCCAGCAGCCCAGAGGCTTCCGGGACAGGGGCTGGGAGCTACACCTTC
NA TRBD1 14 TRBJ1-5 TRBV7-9 CASSPQGANQPQHF TGTGCCAGCAGCCCCCAGGGGGCTAATCAGCCCCAGCATTTT
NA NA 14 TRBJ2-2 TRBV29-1 CSVRVLPGTGELFF TGCAGCGTTCGGGTACTCCCGGGCACCGGGGAGCTGTTTTTT
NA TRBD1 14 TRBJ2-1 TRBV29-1 CSVVGQGVYNEQFF TGCAGCGTGGTGGGACAGGGGGTATACAATGAGCAGTTCTTC